This T cell receptor (beta chain) was retrieved from a study of metastatic and nonmetastatic thyroid tumors. This clone was observed a handful of times. Per germline, CDR1 SGHTA and CDR2 FQGNSA. The length of the CDR3 is 12 residues. Trimming removed 5 bases from V and 3 bases from J, with 8 bases in between. TCRdb re-analyzed the PCR reads through MiXCR. Of just under 45,000 clones listed, 3% to 3.5% were seen once; the top ten hold 9.5% to 10%. Not a single patient had been given any form of treatment at any point before undergoing thyroid surgery. This TCR derives from a female donor with papillary thyroid cancer or a benign thyroid nodule (not recorded which). Some clones in this sample may be carry-over from other donors' samples. The chain employs TRBV7-2 and TRBJ2-7, with D uncertain. The sequenced sample consisted of blood. The CDR3 DNA reads as TGTGCCAGCAGCCCAGATCTCTACGAGCAGTACTTC. It specifies CASSPDLYEQYF. Variable domain in full (rest from reference TRBV7-2 and TRBJ2-7): GAGVSQSPSNKVTEKGKDVELRCDPISGHTALYWYRQSLGQGLEFLIYFQGNSAPDKSGLPSDRFSAERTGGSVSTLTIQRTQQEDSAVYLCASSPDLYEQYFGPGTRLTVT.